This TCR beta chain is from a study of blood T cell repertoires in COVID-19. About the research overall: From the United States, Italy and Spain came samples of acute and convalescent COVID-19.

In the authors' workflow: From reference gene primer amplification, estimates of nucleated cell counts were derived. Sequenced by immunoSEQ multiplex PCR; TCRdb stores in-frame clones only, minus some. Clone size and the V and J calls come from that table; the DNA yielded D and trimming. The repertoire holds some 87,000 clones, with over 70% as singletons. The CDR3 extends over 13 amino acids. Germline values: CDR1 SGHDT, CDR2 YYEEEE. V was cut by 0 bases and J by 3 bases, with 6 bases left in between. Sample: peripheral blood. The chain couples TRBV5-6 to TRBJ1-1; no definite D call. The sequence derives from a human donor in a cohort sampled during active COVID-19. CDR3 sequence: CASSLAADTEAFF. CDR3 nucleotide sequence: TGTGCCAGCAGCTTGGCCGCGGACACTGAAGCTTTCTTT.